This entry features one T cell receptor beta chain sequence. This specimen belongs to a study of control samples from healthy donors and cancer patients. V was shortened by 5 bases and J by 11 bases, with 6 bases between the two germline ends. The CDR3 consists of 9 residues. Sequenced by immunoSEQ multiplex PCR; TCRdb stores in-frame clones only, minus some. The sample has about 210,000 clones; the top ten hold around 2%. This chain connects TRBV23-1 to TRBJ1-1; D gene ambiguous. TRBV23-1 is filed as an ORF, its function uncertain. The receptor comes from a woman under 40 in good health. The sequenced material came from blood. The CDR3, as DNA: TGCGCCAGCAGTTCCGGGGCTTTCTTT. Amino acids: CASSSGAFF.